This entry lists 20 T cell receptor beta chains sequenced from one sample in a study of T-cell memory formation after mild COVID-19. TCRdb itself ran the 5' RACE reads through MiXCR, one entry per CDR3 protein. Of around 390,000 distinct CDR3 sequences listed, around a sixth are singletons. Sequencing was carried out using PBMCs or a T cell subset sorted from them (not recorded which). Receptors originate from a man aged 18-30 years who had mild COVID-19 (a few samples of this study predate the infection). Cell type and time point are not known.

This clonotype appeared a single time. This chain connects TRBV5-1 to TRBJ2-5; 7 positions match TRBD2. Germline loops: CDR1 SGHRS, CDR2 YFSETQ. The CDR3 is 15 residues long. The ends lost 5 bases at V and 5 bases at J; junction bases unmatched: 12. The CDR3 here is CASRSGLAEGETQYF. The CDR3 DNA reads as TGCGCCAGCAGATCGGGGCTAGCGGAGGGGGAGACCCAGTACTTC. Drawing the rest from reference TRBV5-1 and TRBJ2-5, the complete variable domain is KAGVTQTPRYLIKTRGQQVTLSCSPISGHRSVSWYQQTPGQGLQFLFEYFSETQRNKGNFPGRFSGRQFSNSRSEMNVSTLELGDSALYLCASRSGLAEGETQYFGPGTRLLVL.

At least ten counts were recorded for this clonotype. The chain combines TRBV7-3 with TRBJ2-2; 8 positions agree with TRBD2. The CDR3 contains 15 residues. With V trimmed by 2 bases and J by 6 bases, 5 bases remained unmatched. Germline CDR1 SGHTA, CDR2 FQGTGA. The CDR3 nucleotides are TGTGCCAGCAGCTTAGGGGCGGGGGGCCCCGGGGAGCTGTTTTTT. Translation: CASSLGAGGPGELFF. The whole variable domain, filled in from reference TRBV7-3 and TRBJ2-2, reads GAGVSQTPSNKVTEKGKYVELRCDPISGHTALYWYRQSLGQGPEFLIYFQGTGAADDSGLPNDRFFAVRPEGSVSTLKIQRTERGDSAVYLCASSLGAGGPGELFFGEGSRLTVL.

This clonotype was detected many times. The gene calls are TRBV7-2 and TRBJ1-1, with D tentatively TRBD1 (6 bases). Trimming stripped 8 bases from V and 3 bases from J, with 16 bases between. The length of the CDR3 is 14 residues. Germline V gene data show CDR1 as SGHTA and CDR2 as FQGNSA. CDR3 DNA: TGTGCCAGCCGCATAATTACAGGGTACACTGAAGCTTTCTTT. The encoded protein is CASRIITGYTEAFF.

V gene TRBV20-1 combines with J gene TRBJ2-7; D is undetermined. This CDR3 spans 13 amino acids. Germline assignment: CDR1 DFQATT and CDR2 SNEGSKA (reference sequence). V gave up 3 bases and J gave up 5 bases, with 14 bases separating them. CDR3 loop: CSARESPGHEQYV. Written as DNA, the CDR3 is TGCAGTGCTAGGGAAAGCCCTGGACACGAGCAGTACGTC.

This clonotype has more than one count but fewer than ten. The chain has TRBV2 and TRBJ1-1; no definite D call. CDR1 SNHLY and CDR2 FYNNEI come from the germline V gene. V lost 6 bases, J lost 3 bases, and 11 bases lay in between. This CDR3 is built from 13 residues. Here the CDR3 reads CASSRAEDTEAFF. The CDR3, as DNA: TGTGCCAGCAGCCGCGCCGAGGACACTGAAGCTTTCTTT.

The gene calls are TRBV20-1 and TRBJ1-5; unclear D gene. Trimming took off 6 bases at V and 4 bases at J, with 13 bases between the two ends. The CDR3 runs to 13 residues. The V gene's germline CDR1 is DFQATT and CDR2 SNEGSKA (reference sequence). CDR3 loop: CSALATGNQPQHF. The CDR3 DNA reads TGCAGTGCCCTTGCGACGGGGAATCAGCCCCAGCATTTT.

Note on this clonotype: At one of its ends the junction is not consistent with the germline gene, which may arise from a read error. The chain is built from TRBV6-5 and TRBJ1-2, with 9 bases aligning to TRBD1. The V gene's germline CDR1 is MNHEY and CDR2 SVGAGI. There are 16 residues in the CDR3. The CDR3 protein is CASSNSGQGFNYGYTF. The DNA of the CDR3 is TGTGCCAGCAGTAACTCGGGACAGGGATTCAACTATGGCTACACCTTC.

The V gene is TRBV29-1, the J gene TRBJ2-1; TRBD2 matches at 10 bases. The CDR3 spans 13 residues. The junction had 4 bases not matched to a gene; V was cut back by 6 bases and J by 5 bases. The germline CDR1 and CDR2 sequences are SQVTM and ANQGSEA. CDR3 amino acids: CSVGTSVNNEQFF. CDR3 coding DNA: TGCAGCGTAGGGACTAGCGTTAACAATGAGCAGTTCTTC.

This chain links TRBV21-1 with TRBJ2-7. TRBV21-1 is listed as a pseudogene. The CDR3 has 15 amino acids. In nucleotides, the CDR3 is TGTGCCAGCAGCACATCCTACCGGAGCTCCTACGAGCAGTACGTC. Protein sequence: CASSTSYRSSYEQYV.

V gene TRBV7-9 combines with J gene TRBJ1-6, with D perhaps TRBD1 (5 bases). This CDR3 has 18 amino acids. Looked up from germline, CDR1 is SEHNR and CDR2 is FQNEAQ (reference sequence). Between the trimmed V and J ends, which lost 1 base and 2 bases, there was a span of 15 bases. This CDR3 reads CASSLGSPGRTYNSPLHF. The CDR3 region has the DNA TGTGCCAGCAGCTTAGGTTCGCCAGGGAGGACCTATAATTCACCCCTCCACTTT.

The chain recombines TRBV24-1 with TRBJ1-4, with 9 bases fitting TRBD1. Germline CDR1 KGHDR, CDR2 SFDVKD. The length of the CDR3 is 15 residues. Trimming took 4 bases from V and 7 from J; bases not matched to a gene: 6. The CDR3 sequence: CATSDPTGGVEKLFF. The DNA of the CDR3 is TGTGCCACCAGTGACCCGACAGGGGGGGTTGAAAAACTGTTTTTT.

The chain links TRBV29-1 to TRBJ2-7; 10 bases map to TRBD1. CDR1 and CDR2 from the germline V gene are SQVTM and ANQGSEA. The CDR3 sequence is 14 residues long. After removal of 1 base from V and 2 bases from J, the junction contained 2 bases not matched to a gene. CDR3 in DNA: TGCAGCGTTGAAGGACAGGGGGCGACCTACGAGCAGTACTTC. As protein: CSVEGQGATYEQYF.

This clonotype has more than one count but fewer than ten. Here the CDR3 DNA reads TGTGCCAGCAGCTCAGGGCCCACCTACGAGCAGTACGTC. This encodes CASSSGPTYEQYV. The J gene is TRBJ2-7, the V gene TRBV7-9, with D perhaps TRBD1 (5 bases). Germline loops: CDR1 SEHNR, CDR2 FQNEAQ (reference sequence). V was pared by 4 bases and J by 2 bases, with 9 bases between. This CDR3 has 13 residues.

CDR3 in amino acids: CASSPFPDTQYF. Here the CDR3 DNA reads TGTGCCAGCAGTCCCTTCCCAGATACGCAGTATTTT. The chain couples TRBV27 to TRBJ2-3; D ambiguous. V lost 5 bases and J 4 bases, leaving 7 bases between the germline ends. Germline CDR1 reads MNHEY; CDR2 reads SMNVEV (reference sequence). This CDR3 is 12 amino acids long.

In its sample, this clonotype was seen a few times. The J gene is TRBJ2-1, the V gene TRBV6-5; the D gene is possibly TRBD1 (5 bases). With 4 bases removed from V and 0 bases from J, the gap between germline ends came to 13 bases. The germline V gene has CDR1 MNHEY and CDR2 SVGAGI. The CDR3 sequence is 16 residues long. The CDR3 loop is CASSWNRQSSYNEQFF. As DNA, the CDR3 is TGTGCCAGCAGTTGGAACAGGCAGAGCTCCTACAATGAGCAGTTCTTC.

The rearrangement uses TRBV7-9 and TRBJ1-2; D possibly corresponds to TRBD1 (5 bases). This CDR3 contains 13 residues. Germline V gene sequence: CDR1 SEHNR, CDR2 FQNEAQ (reference sequence). V was pared by 7 bases and J by 6 bases, with 15 bases between. CDR3 loop: CASNPILGDGYTF. The DNA of the CDR3 is TGTGCCAGCAACCCGATTCTGGGGGATGGCTACACCTTC.

CDR3 sequence (DNA): TGTGCCAGCAGCCCCTTCGCGGCGGTTGAAGCTTTCTTT. Amino acids: CASSPFAAVEAFF. The gene calls are TRBV7-9 and TRBJ1-1, with no clear D. V lost 5 bases and J lost 7, with 14 bases in between. Germline-derived CDR1 and CDR2 are SEHNR and FQNEAQ (reference sequence). The CDR3 has 13 residues.

The chain combines TRBV12-3 or TRBV12-4 with TRBJ1-1; 7 nucleotides match TRBD1. J was trimmed by 6 bases and V by 6 bases; bases with no gene match: 7. The CDR3 extends over 13 amino acids. DNA of the CDR3: TGTGCCAGCAGCAAGACAGGGTTTGCTGAAGCTTTCTTT. Translated, it gives CASSKTGFAEAFF.

A few counts support this clonotype. V usage is TRBV5-1 and J usage is TRBJ2-7; weak D call: TRBD2 (5 bases). V was shortened by 1 base and J by 4 bases, with 9 bases between the two germline ends. Germline V gene data show CDR1 as SGHRS and CDR2 as YFSETQ. The CDR3 consists of 13 residues. The CDR3 bases are TGCGCCAGCAGCTTGCGAGAGGGTTACGAGCAGTACGTC. Protein product: CASSLREGYEQYV.

This clonotype was detected a few times. This chain connects TRBV20-1 to TRBJ2-1; D perhaps matches TRBD2 (5 bases). The CDR3 totals 15 residues. With 1 base removed from V and 4 bases from J, the gap between germline ends came to 14 bases. Germline loops: CDR1 DFQATT, CDR2 SNEGSKA (reference sequence). The CDR3 nucleotides read TGCAGTGCTAGAGTCCAAGGACTCTTATACAATGAGCAGTTCTTC. Translated, it gives CSARVQGLLYNEQFF.